The text below deals with one T cell receptor beta chain. Its cognate antigen is unknown. Primed by a sample-barcoded 5' primer and a J-beta primer mix, a second PCR proceeded for about 7 to 11 cycles. TCRdb recomputed calls from the 5' RACE reads with MiXCR, one row per CDR3 protein. The table has 600,000 to 850,000 distinct CDR3 sequences, roughly 25% seen once. The CDR3 loop spans 13 amino acids. Trimming removed 0 bases from V and 7 bases from J, with 9 bases in between. From germline, CDR1 is LNHNV and CDR2 YYDKDF (reference sequence). The sample is drawn from a study of blood T cells in healthy people across ages. Study-wide findings and caveats: Fewer expanded clones and more diversity marked long-lived versus aged donors.

This sample was also put to use in a study of T cells of mothers and their children. That work contributes: The authors used all extracted RNA for cDNA synthesis, at about 1.5 ug per 15 ul. Sample barcodes and 2-4 random nucleotides came from the second PCR's M1S primer.

Sequenced material: blood. This chain links TRBV15 with TRBJ1-2; no reliable D call. This clonotype originated in a boy between 10 and 17 years old in good health. The CDR3 loop reads CATSREEYFGYTF. The CDR3 nucleotides read TGTGCCACCAGCAGAGAAGAATACTTTGGCTACACCTTC.